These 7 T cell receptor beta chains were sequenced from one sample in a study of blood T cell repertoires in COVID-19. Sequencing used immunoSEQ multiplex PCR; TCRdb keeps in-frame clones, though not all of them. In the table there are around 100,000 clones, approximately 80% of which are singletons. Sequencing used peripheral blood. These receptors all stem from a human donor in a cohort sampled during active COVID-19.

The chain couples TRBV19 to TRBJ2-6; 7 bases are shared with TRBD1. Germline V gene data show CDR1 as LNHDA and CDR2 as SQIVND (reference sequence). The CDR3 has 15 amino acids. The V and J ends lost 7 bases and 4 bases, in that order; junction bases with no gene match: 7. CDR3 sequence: CASTRTGSGANVLTF. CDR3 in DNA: TGTGCCAGTACCCGGACAGGTTCCGGGGCCAACGTCCTGACTTTC.

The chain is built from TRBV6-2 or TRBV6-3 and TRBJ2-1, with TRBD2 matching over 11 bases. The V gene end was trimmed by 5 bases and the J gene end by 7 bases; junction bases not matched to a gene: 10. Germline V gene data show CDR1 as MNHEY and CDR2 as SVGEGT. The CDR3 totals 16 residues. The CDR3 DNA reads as TGTGCCAGCAGTGACGTAGGTAGCGGGAGGGCAAATGAGCAGTTCTTC. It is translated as CASSDVGSGRANEQFF.

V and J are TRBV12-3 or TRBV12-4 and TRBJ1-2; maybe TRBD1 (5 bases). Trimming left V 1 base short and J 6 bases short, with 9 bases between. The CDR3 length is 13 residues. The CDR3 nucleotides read TGTGCCAGCAGTTTAGTGGGGGGACATGGCTACACCTTC. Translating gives CASSLVGGHGYTF.

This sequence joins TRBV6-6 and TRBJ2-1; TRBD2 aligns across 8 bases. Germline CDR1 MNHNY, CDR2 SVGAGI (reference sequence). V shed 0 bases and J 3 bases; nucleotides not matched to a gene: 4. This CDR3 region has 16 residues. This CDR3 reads CASSYSGGGHYNEQFF. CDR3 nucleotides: TGTGCCAGCAGTTACTCCGGGGGGGGCCACTACAATGAGCAGTTCTTC.

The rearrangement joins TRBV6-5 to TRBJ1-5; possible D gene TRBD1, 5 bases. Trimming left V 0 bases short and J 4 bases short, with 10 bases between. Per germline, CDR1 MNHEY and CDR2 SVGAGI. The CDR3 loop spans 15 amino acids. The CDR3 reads CASSYSNRGNQPQHF. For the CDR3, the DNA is TGTGCCAGCAGTTACTCGAATCGGGGGAATCAGCCCCAGCATTTT.

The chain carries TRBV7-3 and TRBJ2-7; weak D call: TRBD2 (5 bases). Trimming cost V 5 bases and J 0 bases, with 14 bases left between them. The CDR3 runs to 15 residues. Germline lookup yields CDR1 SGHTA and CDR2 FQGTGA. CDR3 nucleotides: TGTGCCAGCAGCCCAAACGGGATCAGCTCCTACGAGCAGTACTTC. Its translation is CASSPNGISSYEQYF.

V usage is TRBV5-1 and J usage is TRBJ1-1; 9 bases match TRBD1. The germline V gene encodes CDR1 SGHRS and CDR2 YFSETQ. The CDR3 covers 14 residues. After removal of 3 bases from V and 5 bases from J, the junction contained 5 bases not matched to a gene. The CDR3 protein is CASSWGQGGTEAFF. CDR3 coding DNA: TGCGCCAGCAGCTGGGGACAGGGCGGAACTGAAGCTTTCTTT. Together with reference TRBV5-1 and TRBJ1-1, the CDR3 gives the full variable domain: KAGVTQTPRYLIKTRGQQVTLSCSPISGHRSVSWYQQTPGQGLQFLFEYFSETQRNKGNFPGRFSGRQFSNSRSEMNVSTLELGDSALYLCASSWGQGGTEAFFGQGTRLTVV.